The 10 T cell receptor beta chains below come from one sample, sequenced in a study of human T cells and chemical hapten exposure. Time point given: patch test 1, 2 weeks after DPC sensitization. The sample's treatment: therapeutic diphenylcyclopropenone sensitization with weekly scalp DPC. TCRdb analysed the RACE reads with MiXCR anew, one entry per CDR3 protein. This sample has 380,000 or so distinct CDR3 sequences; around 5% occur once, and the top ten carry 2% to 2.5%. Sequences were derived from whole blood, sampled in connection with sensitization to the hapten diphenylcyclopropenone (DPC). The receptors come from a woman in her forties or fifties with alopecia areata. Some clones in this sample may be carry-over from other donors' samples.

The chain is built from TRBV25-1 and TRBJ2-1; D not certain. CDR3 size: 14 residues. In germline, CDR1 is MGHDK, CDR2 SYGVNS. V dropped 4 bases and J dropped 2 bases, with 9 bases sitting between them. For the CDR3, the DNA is TGTGCCAGCAGTGCCCCACCGACCTACAATGAGCAGTTCTTC. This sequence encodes CASSAPPTYNEQFF.

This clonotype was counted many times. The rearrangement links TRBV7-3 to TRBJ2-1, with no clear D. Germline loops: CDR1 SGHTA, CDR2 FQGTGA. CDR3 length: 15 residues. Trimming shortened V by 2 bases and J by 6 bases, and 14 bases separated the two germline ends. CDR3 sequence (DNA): TGTGCCAGCAGCTTACAGCCTGTCCACTCCAATGAGCAGTTCTTC. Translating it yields CASSLQPVHSNEQFF.

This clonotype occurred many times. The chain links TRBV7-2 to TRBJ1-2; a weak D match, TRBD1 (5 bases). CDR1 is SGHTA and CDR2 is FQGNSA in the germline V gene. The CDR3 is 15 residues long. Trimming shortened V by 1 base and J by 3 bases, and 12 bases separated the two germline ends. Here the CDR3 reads CASSLGGPWDYGYTF. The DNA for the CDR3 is TGTGCCAGCAGCTTAGGGGGACCATGGGACTATGGCTACACCTTC.

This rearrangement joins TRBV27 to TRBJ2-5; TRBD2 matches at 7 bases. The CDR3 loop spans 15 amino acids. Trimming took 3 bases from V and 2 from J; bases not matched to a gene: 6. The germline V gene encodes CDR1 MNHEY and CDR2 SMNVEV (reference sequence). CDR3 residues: CASSFQAGEQETQYF. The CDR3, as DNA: TGTGCCAGCAGTTTTCAGGCGGGAGAGCAAGAGACCCAGTACTTC.

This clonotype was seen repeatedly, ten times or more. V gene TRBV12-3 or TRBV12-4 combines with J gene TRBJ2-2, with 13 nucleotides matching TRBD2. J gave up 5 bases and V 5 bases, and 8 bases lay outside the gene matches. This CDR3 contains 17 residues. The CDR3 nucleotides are TGTGCCAGCAGTCCTTGGACTAGCGGGAGATCGACCGGGGAGCTGTTTTTT. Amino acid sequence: CASSPWTSGRSTGELFF.

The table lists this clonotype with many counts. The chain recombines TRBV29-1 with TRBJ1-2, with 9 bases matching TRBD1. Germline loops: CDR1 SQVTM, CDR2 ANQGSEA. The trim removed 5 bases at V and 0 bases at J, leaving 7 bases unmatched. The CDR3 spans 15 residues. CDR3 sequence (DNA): TGCAGCGTTAGGGACAGGGACGGGACTAACTATGGCTACACCTTC. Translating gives CSVRDRDGTNYGYTF.

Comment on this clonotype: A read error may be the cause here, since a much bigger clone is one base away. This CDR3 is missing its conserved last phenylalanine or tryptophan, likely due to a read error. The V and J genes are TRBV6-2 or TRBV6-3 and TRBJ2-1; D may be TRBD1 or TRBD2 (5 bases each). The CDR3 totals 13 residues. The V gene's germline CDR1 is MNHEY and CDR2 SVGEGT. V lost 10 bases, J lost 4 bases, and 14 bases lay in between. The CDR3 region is CAISSRAYNEQFL. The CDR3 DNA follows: TGTGCCATCTCTAGCAGGGCTTACAATGAGCAGTTCCTC.

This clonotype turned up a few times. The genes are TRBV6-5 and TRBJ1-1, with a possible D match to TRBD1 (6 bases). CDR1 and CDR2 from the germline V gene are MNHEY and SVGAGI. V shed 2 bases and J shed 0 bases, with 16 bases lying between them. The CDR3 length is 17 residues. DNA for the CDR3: TGTGCCAGCAGTTACGGTCGGGGGGGCCCTATGAACACTGAAGCTTTCTTT. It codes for CASSYGRGGPMNTEAFF.

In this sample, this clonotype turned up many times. This CDR3 is CAISEGLPTDTQYF. The DNA of the CDR3 is TGTGCCATCAGTGAGGGTCTTCCCACAGATACGCAGTATTTT. The J gene is TRBJ2-3, the V gene TRBV10-3; D remains ambiguous. The V and J ends lost 2 bases and 2 bases respectively, with 8 bases between them. The CDR3 is 14 amino acids. Per germline, CDR1 ENHRY and CDR2 SYGVKD.

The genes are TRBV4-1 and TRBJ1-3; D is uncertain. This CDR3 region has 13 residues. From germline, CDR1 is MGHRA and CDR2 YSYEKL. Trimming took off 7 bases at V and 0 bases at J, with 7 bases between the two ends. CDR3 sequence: CASKTASGNTIYF. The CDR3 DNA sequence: TGCGCCAGCAAAACAGCCTCTGGAAACACCATATATTTT.